Sequencing of this T cell receptor (beta chain) was carried out in a study of long-term antiretroviral therapy in people with HIV. Trimming stripped 0 bases from V and 1 base from J, with 13 bases between. In germline, CDR1 is SGHNT, CDR2 YYREEE (reference sequence). This CDR3 contains 17 residues. Details on this clone: The antigen is not known.

At least two post-ART and at least one pre-ART PBMC sample were available for each donor. Overall study findings and caveats: Once patients were on ART, diversity went higher but still fell short of transplant donor controls. Dominance of pre-ART expanded clones persisted, fluctuating and often declining after ART. Controls had broader CDR3 length ranges than HIV repertoires did.

An immunoSEQ assay, version v3.0, was performed at survey level. Repertoires were generated with immunoSEQ multiplex PCR, while TCRdb's copy carries only in-frame clones and drops some. There are 30,000 to 40,000 clones in the sample; around 75% occur only once, and more than 4.5% lies in the top ten. The J gene is TRBJ1-4, the V gene TRBV5-4; TRBD1 is a possible D gene (5 bases). The sample was unsorted PBMCs, taken 1.5 years after starting antiretroviral therapy. This clonotype was sampled from a man aged 18 to 30 with HIV. The CDR3 DNA is TGTGCCAGCAGCTTGGGGCCATTTGGGGGAACTAATGAAAAACTGTTTTTT. This sequence encodes CASSLGPFGGTNEKLFF.